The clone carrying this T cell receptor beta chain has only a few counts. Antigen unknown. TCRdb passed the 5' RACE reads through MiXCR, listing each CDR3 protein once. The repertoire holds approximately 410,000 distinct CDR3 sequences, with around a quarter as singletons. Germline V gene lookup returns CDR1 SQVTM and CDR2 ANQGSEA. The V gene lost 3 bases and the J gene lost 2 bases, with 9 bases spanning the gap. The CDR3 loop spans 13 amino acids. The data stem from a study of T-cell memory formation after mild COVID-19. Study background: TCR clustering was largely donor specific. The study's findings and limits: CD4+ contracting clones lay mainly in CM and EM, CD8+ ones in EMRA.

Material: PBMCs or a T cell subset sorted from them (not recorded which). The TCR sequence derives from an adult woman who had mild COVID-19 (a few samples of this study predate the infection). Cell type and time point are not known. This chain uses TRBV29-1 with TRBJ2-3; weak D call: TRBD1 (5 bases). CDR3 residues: CSVDRGPTDTQYF. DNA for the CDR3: TGCAGCGTTGATAGGGGTCCCACAGATACGCAGTATTTT.